This T cell receptor beta chain was identified in a study of blood T cells in healthy people across ages. General study results and limits: Diversity estimates from one million T cells were considered underestimates. It was not known whether donors were CMV positive (a possible confounder of expanded clonotype changes). The fall in TCR beta diversity per million T cells was roughly linear with age.

Per individual sample, total RNA of at least 5 micrograms was extracted. Next came a second PCR, run for about 7 to 12 cycles, which used a sample-barcoded 5' primer along with a J-beta primer mix. TCRdb itself ran the 5' RACE reads through MiXCR, one entry per CDR3 protein. This table holds roughly 860,000 distinct CDR3 sequences, around 68% found once. A note on this clonotype: Antigen: not known.

Germline V gene data show CDR1 as DFQATT and CDR2 as SNEGSKA (reference sequence). This CDR3 has 13 amino acids. The ends were cut back, 3 bases at V and 5 bases at J, with 11 bases in the middle. The sequenced sample consisted of blood. The J gene is TRBJ2-1, the V gene TRBV20-1, with D hard to call. The TCR sequence derives from a man aged 25-45 years in good health. The CDR3 region is CSARSTANNEQFF. In DNA form, the CDR3 reads TGCAGTGCTAGGAGCACAGCTAACAATGAGCAGTTCTTC.